This TCR beta chain originates from a study of shared clonotypes between healthy human individuals. The method was immunoSEQ multiplex PCR; TCRdb's version includes in-frame clones alone and lacks a portion of them. The table has about 2.1 million clones, roughly 91% seen once. The V gene end was trimmed by 2 bases and the J gene end by 4 bases; junction bases not matched to a gene: 3. Germline V CDR1 and CDR2: ENHRY, SYGVKD. The CDR3 contains 14 residues. CD8 cells classed as naive were CD45RO-negative and positively selected for CCR7, excluding terminally differentiated effector memory CD45RA+ cells.

The chain has TRBV10-3 and TRBJ1-2; the match to TRBD1 covers 8 bases. The receptor's source is a young man in good health. Some clones in this sample may be carry-over from other donors' samples. What was sequenced was naive CD8+ T cells from PBMCs. This CDR3 is CAISEGTGLYGYTF. In nucleotides, the CDR3 is TGTGCCATCAGTGAGGGGACAGGCCTCTATGGCTACACCTTC.